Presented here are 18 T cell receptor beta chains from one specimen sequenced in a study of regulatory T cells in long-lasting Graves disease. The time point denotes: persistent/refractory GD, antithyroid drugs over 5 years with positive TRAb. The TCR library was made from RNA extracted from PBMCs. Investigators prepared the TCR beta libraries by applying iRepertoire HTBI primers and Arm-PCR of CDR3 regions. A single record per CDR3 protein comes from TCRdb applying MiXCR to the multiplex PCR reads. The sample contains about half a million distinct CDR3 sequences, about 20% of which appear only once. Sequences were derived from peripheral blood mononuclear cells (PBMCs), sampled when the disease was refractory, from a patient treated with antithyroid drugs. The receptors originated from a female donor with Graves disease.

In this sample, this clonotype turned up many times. CDR3 loop: CARDRGSNQPQHF. The CDR3 DNA reads as TGCGCCAGGGACAGGGGGAGCAATCAGCCCCAGCATTTT. The rearrangement uses TRBV10-1 and TRBJ1-5, with 10 bases that match TRBD1. The CDR3 consists of 13 residues. The germline gives CDR1 WNHNN, CDR2 SYGVQD (reference sequence). The trim removed 9 bases at V and 1 base at J, leaving 0 bases unmatched.

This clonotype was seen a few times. CDR3: CSARLGGGYAFF. For the CDR3, the DNA is TGCAGTGCTAGACTAGGGGGCGGCTACGCTTTCTTT. The chain uses TRBV20-1 and TRBJ1-1; 7 bases are a match to TRBD1. Germline CDR1 DFQATT, CDR2 SNEGSKA (reference sequence). V lost 2 bases to trimming and J lost 11 bases; unmatched junction nucleotides: 8. This CDR3 spans 12 amino acids.

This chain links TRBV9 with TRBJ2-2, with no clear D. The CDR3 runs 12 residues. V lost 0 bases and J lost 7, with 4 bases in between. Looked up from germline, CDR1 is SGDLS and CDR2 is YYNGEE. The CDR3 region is CASSVAGGELFF. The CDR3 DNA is TGTGCCAGCAGCGTAGCAGGCGGGGAGCTGTTTTTT.

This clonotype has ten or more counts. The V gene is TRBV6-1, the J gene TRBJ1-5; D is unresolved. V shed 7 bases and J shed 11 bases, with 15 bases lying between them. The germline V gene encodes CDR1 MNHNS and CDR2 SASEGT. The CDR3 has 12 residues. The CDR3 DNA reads TGTGCCAGCACCCTCGGGGAGGTTGCCCAGCATTTT. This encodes CASTLGEVAQHF.

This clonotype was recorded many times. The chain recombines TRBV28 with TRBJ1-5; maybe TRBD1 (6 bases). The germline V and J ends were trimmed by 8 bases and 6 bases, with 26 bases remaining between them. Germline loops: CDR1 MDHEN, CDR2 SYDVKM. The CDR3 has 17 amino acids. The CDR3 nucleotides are TGTGCCAGCGTCCTCGTAGGAAGCAGGGGATTGGGTCAGCCCCAGCATTTT. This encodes CASVLVGSRGLGQPQHF. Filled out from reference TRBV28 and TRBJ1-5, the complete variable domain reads DVKVTQSSRYLVKRTGEKVFLECVQDMDHENMFWYRQDPGLGLRLIYFSYDVKMKEKGDIPEGYSVSREKKERFSLILESASTNQTSMYLCASVLVGSRGLGQPQHFGDGTRLSIL.

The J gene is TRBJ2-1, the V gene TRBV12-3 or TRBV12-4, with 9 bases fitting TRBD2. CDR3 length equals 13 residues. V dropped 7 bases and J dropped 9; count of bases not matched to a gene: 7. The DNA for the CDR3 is TGTGCCAGCACGGATAGCGGGAGAGGTGAGCAGTTCTTC. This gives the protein CASTDSGRGEQFF.

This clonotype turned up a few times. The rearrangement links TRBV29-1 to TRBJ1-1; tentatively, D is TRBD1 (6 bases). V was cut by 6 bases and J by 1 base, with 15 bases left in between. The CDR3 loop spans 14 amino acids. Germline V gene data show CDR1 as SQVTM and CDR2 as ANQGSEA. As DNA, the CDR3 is TGCAGCGTCGACACGGGACAACCGAACACTGAAGCTTTCTTT. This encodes CSVDTGQPNTEAFF. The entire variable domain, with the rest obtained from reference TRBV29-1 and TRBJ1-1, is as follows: SAVISQKPSRDICQRGTSLTIQCQVDSQVTMMFWYRQQPGQSLTLIATANQGSEATYESGFVIDKFPISRPNLTFSTLTVSNMSPEDSSIYLCSVDTGQPNTEAFFGQGTRLTVV.

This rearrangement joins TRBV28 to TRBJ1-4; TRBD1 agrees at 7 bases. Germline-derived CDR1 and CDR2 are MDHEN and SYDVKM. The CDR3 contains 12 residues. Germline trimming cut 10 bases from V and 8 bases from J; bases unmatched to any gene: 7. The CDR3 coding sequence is TGTGCCACCTTCGACAGGGACGAAAAACTGTTTTTT. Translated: CATFDRDEKLFF.

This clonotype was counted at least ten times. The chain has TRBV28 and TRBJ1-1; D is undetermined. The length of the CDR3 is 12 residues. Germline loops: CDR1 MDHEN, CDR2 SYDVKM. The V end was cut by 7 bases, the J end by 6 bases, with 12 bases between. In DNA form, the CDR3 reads TGTGCCAGCACCAAACATGAGGCTGAAGCTTTCTTT. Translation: CASTKHEAEAFF.

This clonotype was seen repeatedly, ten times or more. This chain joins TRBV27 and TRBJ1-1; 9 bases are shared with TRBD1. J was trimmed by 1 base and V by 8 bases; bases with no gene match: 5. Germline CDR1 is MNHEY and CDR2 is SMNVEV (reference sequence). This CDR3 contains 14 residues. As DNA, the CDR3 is TGTGCCAGCCGGACAGGGGCAGGGAACACTGAAGCTTTCTTT. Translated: CASRTGAGNTEAFF.

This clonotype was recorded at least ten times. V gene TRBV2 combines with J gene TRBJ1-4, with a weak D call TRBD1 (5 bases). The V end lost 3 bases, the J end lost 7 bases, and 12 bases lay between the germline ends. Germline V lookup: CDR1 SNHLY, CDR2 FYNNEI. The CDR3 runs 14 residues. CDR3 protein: CASSEDTTGEKLFF. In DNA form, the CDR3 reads TGTGCCAGCAGTGAGGACACTACGGGTGAAAAACTGTTTTTT.

The CDR3 DNA follows: TGTGCCAGCAGCCAAGAGGCGGGACATCCCGGAGGTGGCTACACCTTC. Translated, it gives CASSQEAGHPGGGYTF. The rearrangement links TRBV14 to TRBJ1-2; a weak D match, TRBD1 (6 bases). Trimming left V 0 bases short and J 7 bases short, with 18 bases between. The CDR3 contains 16 residues. Germline V gives CDR1 SGHDN, CDR2 FVKESK.

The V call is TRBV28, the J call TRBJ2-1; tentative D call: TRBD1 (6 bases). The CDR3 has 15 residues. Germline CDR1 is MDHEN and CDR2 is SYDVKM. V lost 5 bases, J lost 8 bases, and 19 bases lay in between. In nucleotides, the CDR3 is TGTGCCAGCAGTCCCCCTAGAGGGGGAAGCGATGAGCAGTTCTTC. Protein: CASSPPRGGSDEQFF.

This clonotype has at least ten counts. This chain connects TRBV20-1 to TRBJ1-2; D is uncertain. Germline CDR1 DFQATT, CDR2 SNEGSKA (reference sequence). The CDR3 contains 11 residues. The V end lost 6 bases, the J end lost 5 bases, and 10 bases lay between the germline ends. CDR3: CSATGIYGYTF. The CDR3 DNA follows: TGCAGTGCGACCGGGATTTATGGCTACACCTTC.

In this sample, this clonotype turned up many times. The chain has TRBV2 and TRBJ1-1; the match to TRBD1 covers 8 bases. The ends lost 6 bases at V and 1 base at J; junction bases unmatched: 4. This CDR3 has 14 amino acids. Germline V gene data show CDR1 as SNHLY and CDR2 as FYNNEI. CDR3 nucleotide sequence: TGTGCCAGCAGGAAGGGACAGGCGAACACTGAAGCTTTCTTT. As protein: CASRKGQANTEAFF.

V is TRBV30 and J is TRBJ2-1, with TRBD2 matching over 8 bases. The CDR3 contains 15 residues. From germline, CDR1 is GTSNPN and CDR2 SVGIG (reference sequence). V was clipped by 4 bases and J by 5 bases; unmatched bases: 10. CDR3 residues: CAWTLAGSSHNEQFF. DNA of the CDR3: TGTGCCTGGACTTTAGCGGGGAGCAGCCACAATGAGCAGTTCTTC.

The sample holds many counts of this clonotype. CDR3 protein: CASSFKQPRDEQYF. The CDR3 bases are TGTGCCAGCAGCTTTAAGCAGCCGCGGGACGAGCAGTACTTC. The genes are TRBV7-2 and TRBJ2-7; perhaps TRBD2 as D (5 bases). The CDR3 spans 14 residues. V was pared by 3 bases and J by 5 bases, with 14 bases between. The germline V gene has CDR1 SGHTA and CDR2 FQGNSA.

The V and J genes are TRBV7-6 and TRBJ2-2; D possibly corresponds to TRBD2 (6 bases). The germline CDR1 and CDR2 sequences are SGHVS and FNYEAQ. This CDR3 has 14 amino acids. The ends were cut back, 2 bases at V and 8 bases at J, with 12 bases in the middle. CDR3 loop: CASSLIQAGGELFF. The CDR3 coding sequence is TGTGCCAGCAGCTTAATACAGGCGGGGGGGGAGCTGTTTTTT.